This T cell receptor beta chain was sequenced for a study of blood T cell repertoires in COVID-19. Background on the study: Acute and convalescent COVID-19 samples came from the United States, Italy and Spain. From T cells, B-cell-depleted T cells, or PBMCs came the material, which was cDNA or gDNA.

Authors' methods: Amplification from reference gene primers served as the basis for estimated nucleated cell counts. TCRdb's table, derived via immunoSEQ multiplex PCR, lists solely in-frame clones and lacks some. The V and J calls and clone size come from that table; D and trimming were worked out from the DNA. The repertoire has approximately 230,000 clones, 86% of them found once; the top ten carry around 2.2%. The sample taken for sequencing was peripheral blood. The TCR sequence derives from a man aged 25 to 40 who had recovered from COVID-19.

The CDR3 region has the DNA TGTGCCAGCAGCTTAGCGGTTACGACATCCTCGAACTATGGCTACACCTTC. The encoded protein is CASSLAVTTSSNYGYTF. V usage is TRBV7-6 and J usage is TRBJ1-2; D is unresolved. There are 17 residues in the CDR3. V lost 0 bases and J lost 2, with 16 bases in between. CDR1 is SGHVS and CDR2 is FNYEAQ in the germline V gene.